The clone carrying this T cell receptor (beta chain) showed up just once. The CDR3 covers 15 residues. Germline lookup yields CDR1 SQVTM and CDR2 ANQGSEA. Germline trimming cut 5 bases from V and 3 bases from J; bases unmatched to any gene: 12. This sample is part of a study of blood T cell repertoires in COVID-19. Study background: Specimens from acute and convalescent COVID-19 originated in the United States, Italy and Spain. In each case, the material was cDNA or gDNA derived from T cells, B-cell-depleted T cells, or PBMCs.

Per the authors' pipeline: Reference gene primer amplification gave estimated nucleated cell counts. The assay was immunoSEQ multiplex PCR, and TCRdb's table has in-frame clones only and misses some. From that table come the V and J calls and clone size; the DNA was used to work out D and trimming. The data contain approximately 45,000 clones, more than 75% of them seen just once; the ten biggest clones take up 2.1%. The clonotype comes from a woman older than 75 with COVID-19, enrolled during active disease. The chain couples TRBV29-1 to TRBJ2-7, with 8 bases that match TRBD2. Sequencing was carried out using peripheral blood. CDR3: CSVILGLDFFYEQYF. The CDR3 DNA reads TGCAGCGTTATACTGGGACTAGATTTTTTCTACGAGCAGTACTTC.